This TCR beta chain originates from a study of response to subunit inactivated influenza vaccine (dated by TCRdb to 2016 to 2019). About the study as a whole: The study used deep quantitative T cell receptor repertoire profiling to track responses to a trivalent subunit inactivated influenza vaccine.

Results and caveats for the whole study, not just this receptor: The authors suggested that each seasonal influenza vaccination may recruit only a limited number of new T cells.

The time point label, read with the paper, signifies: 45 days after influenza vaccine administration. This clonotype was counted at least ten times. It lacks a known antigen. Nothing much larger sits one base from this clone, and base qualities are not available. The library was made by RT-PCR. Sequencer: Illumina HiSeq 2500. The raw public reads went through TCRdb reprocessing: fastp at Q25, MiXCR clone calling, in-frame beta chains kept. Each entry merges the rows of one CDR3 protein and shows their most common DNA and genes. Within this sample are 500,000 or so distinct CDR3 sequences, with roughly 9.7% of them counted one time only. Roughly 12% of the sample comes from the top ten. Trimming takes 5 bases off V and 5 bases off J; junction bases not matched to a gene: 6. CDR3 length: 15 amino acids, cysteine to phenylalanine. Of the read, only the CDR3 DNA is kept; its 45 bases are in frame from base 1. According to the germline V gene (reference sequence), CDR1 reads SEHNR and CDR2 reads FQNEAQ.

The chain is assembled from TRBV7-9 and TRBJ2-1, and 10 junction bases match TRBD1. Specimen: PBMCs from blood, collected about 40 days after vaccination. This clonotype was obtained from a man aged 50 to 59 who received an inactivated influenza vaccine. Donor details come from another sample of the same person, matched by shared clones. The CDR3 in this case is CASSTWTGGDNEQFF. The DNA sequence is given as TGTGCCAGCAGCACTTGGACAGGGGGGGACAATGAGCAGTTCTTC.